This passage covers 18 T cell receptor beta chains from one sample sequenced in a study of T-cell memory formation after mild COVID-19. TCRdb re-derived calls from the 5' RACE reads in MiXCR, one entry per CDR3 protein. This table holds around 400,000 distinct CDR3 sequences, roughly a quarter found once. Sequencing was carried out using PBMCs or a T cell subset sorted from them (not recorded which). These receptors were obtained from an adult woman who had mild COVID-19 (a few samples of this study predate the infection). Cell type and time point are not known.

Notes on this clonotype: At one of its ends the junction is not consistent with the germline gene, which may arise from a read error. The rearrangement uses TRBV4-2 and TRBJ2-7; 8 positions match TRBD2. Germline V gene data show CDR1 as LGHNA and CDR2 as YNFKEQ. The CDR3 contains 17 residues. Written as DNA, the CDR3 is TGTGCCAGCAGACAAGTACTGCCCCAGCGGGAGACCTACGAGCAGTACTTC. Amino acids: CASRQVLPQRETYEQYF.

This clonotype was seen only a few times. The chain employs TRBV4-3 and TRBJ2-1, with 7 nucleotides matching TRBD1. Trimming cost V 3 bases and J 0 bases; bases outside gene matches: 14. This CDR3 has 19 amino acids. Germline CDR1 reads LGHNA; CDR2 reads YSLEER. CDR3 sequence reads: CASSHPLQGKSLSYNEQFF. Here the CDR3 DNA reads TGCGCCAGCAGCCATCCCTTACAGGGGAAATCCCTCTCCTACAATGAGCAGTTCTTC.

This clonotype was seen a few times. The chain carries TRBV5-1 and TRBJ2-5; D is undetermined. This CDR3 has 16 residues. Trimming removed 4 bases at V and 0 bases at J, with 16 bases between. CDR1 SGHRS and CDR2 YFSETQ come from the germline V gene. CDR3 amino acids: CASSQPEIPDQETQYF. The DNA for the CDR3 is TGCGCCAGCAGCCAACCCGAAATTCCGGACCAAGAGACCCAGTACTTC.

The chain recombines TRBV12-3 or TRBV12-4 with TRBJ2-7, with D possibly TRBD2 on 5 matching bases. Trimming removed 3 bases at V and 10 bases at J, with 19 bases between. CDR3 length: 14 amino acids. This CDR3 reads CASSFGVGSRYQYF. The CDR3 DNA reads TGTGCCAGCAGTTTCGGGGTAGGTTCTCGCTACCAGTACTTC.

This clonotype was seen repeatedly, ten times or more. The rearrangement joins TRBV5-1 to TRBJ1-1; D is ambiguous. This CDR3 contains 13 residues. V was cut by 5 bases and J by 5 bases, with 13 bases left in between. Germline V gene data show CDR1 as SGHRS and CDR2 as YFSETQ. CDR3 nucleotides: TGCGCCAGCAGTAACGGGTTTGGTACTGAAGCTTTCTTT. Translated: CASSNGFGTEAFF.

This clonotype was picked up a small number of times. A junction end diverges from the germline sequence, so it may reflect a read error. J is TRBJ2-5 and V is TRBV7-9; perhaps TRBD2 as D (6 bases). Germline V gives CDR1 SEHNR, CDR2 FQNEAQ (reference sequence). CDR3 length equals 11 residues. The CDR3 here is CASSGDFRCTF. As DNA, the CDR3 is TGTGCCAGCAGTGGGGACTTCCGCTGCACCTTC.

This clonotype was seen a few times. This chain links TRBV5-4 with TRBJ1-2, with D possibly TRBD1 on 6 matching bases. Germline CDR1 reads SGHNT; CDR2 reads YYREEE (reference sequence). The CDR3 covers 14 residues. V lost 2 bases to trimming and J lost 5 bases, with 13 bases between them. CDR3 residues: CASSFGGLEYGYTF. CDR3 DNA sequence: TGTGCCAGCAGCTTTGGGGGGCTTGAATATGGCTACACCTTC. The full variable domain, with the rest looked up from reference TRBV5-4 and TRBJ1-2, is ETGVTQSPTHLIKTRGQQVTLRCSSQSGHNTVSWYQQALGQGPQFIFQYYREEENGRGNFPPRFSGLQFPNYSSELNVNALELDDSALYLCASSFGGLEYGYTFGSGTRLTVV.

This clonotype was picked up a small number of times. The chain carries TRBV7-2 and TRBJ2-2; 9 positions match TRBD2. V trimming: 1 base; J trimming: 4 bases; junction bases outside the gene matches: 7. This CDR3 contains 17 residues. CDR1 SGHTA and CDR2 FQGNSA come from the germline V gene. The DNA for the CDR3 is TGTGCCAGCAGCTTAGGGCCTAGCGGGGAGATCACCGGGGAGCTGTTTTTT. Its protein is CASSLGPSGEITGELFF.

This clonotype was picked up a small number of times. The chain joins TRBV5-1 to TRBJ2-3, with D unresolved. CDR3 length: 14 residues. Germline CDR1 SGHRS, CDR2 YFSETQ. V lost 0 bases and J lost 2, with 7 bases in between. CDR3 amino acids: CASSLESVTDTQYF. The CDR3, as DNA: TGCGCCAGCAGCTTGGAATCAGTCACAGATACGCAGTATTTT.

The J gene is TRBJ2-3, the V gene TRBV6-2 or TRBV6-3; tentatively, D is TRBD2 (5 bases). Germline V gene lookup returns CDR1 MNHEY and CDR2 SVGEGT. The CDR3 loop spans 13 amino acids. Trimming removed 6 bases at V and 5 bases at J, with 12 bases between. CDR3 sequence (DNA): TGTGCCAGCAGCTCCAAACTAGAAGATACGCAGTATTTT. Amino acids: CASSSKLEDTQYF.

For the CDR3, the DNA is TGTGCCTGGAGTGGACTAGCCAAAAACATTCAGTACTTC. Translating it yields CAWSGLAKNIQYF. The chain employs TRBV30 and TRBJ2-4; D is undetermined. CDR1 GTSNPN and CDR2 SVGIG come from the germline V gene (reference sequence). V was pared by 1 base and J by 0 bases, with 4 bases between. CDR3 length: 13 residues. Complete variable domain (other parts from reference TRBV30 and TRBJ2-4): SQTIHQWPATLVQPVGSPLSLECTVEGTSNPNLYWYRQAAGRGLQLLFYSVGIGQISSEVPQNLSASRPQDRQFILSSKKLLLSDSGFYLCAWSGLAKNIQYFGAGTRLSVL.

The chain employs TRBV7-2 and TRBJ2-3; TRBD2 agrees at 7 bases. Trimming cost V 5 bases and J 0 bases; bases outside gene matches: 8. The germline V gene encodes CDR1 SGHTA and CDR2 FQGNSA. The CDR3 contains 16 residues. CDR3 amino acids: CASSPRLAASTDTQYF. As DNA, the CDR3 is TGTGCCAGCAGCCCGAGACTAGCAGCTAGCACAGATACGCAGTATTTT.

The chain joins TRBV12-3 or TRBV12-4 to TRBJ2-7; no clear D gene. CDR3 length: 14 amino acids. Trimming left V 6 bases short and J 6 bases short, with 18 bases between. The CDR3 DNA reads as TGTGCCAGCAGCTTGTTCATAGGTAGTGGCGAGCAGTACTTC. It is translated as CASSLFIGSGEQYF.

This clonotype was observed a handful of times. The chain joins TRBV2 to TRBJ2-3, with D unresolved. This CDR3 has 11 residues. Germline V gene data show CDR1 as SNHLY and CDR2 as FYNNEI. Between the trimmed V and J ends, which lost 8 bases and 2 bases, there was a span of 5 bases. CDR3 bases: TGTGCCAGCGGGCTCACAGATACGCAGTATTTT. The encoded protein is CASGLTDTQYF.

This clonotype occurred a few times. Relative to the germline gene, one junction end is altered; a read error may explain this. The rearrangement uses TRBV2 and TRBJ1-5, with D tentatively TRBD1 (6 bases). The CDR3 contains 14 residues. Germline loops: CDR1 SNHLY, CDR2 FYNNEI. The CDR3 is CASSHRVSNQPQNF. CDR3 bases: TGTGCCAGCAGTCACAGGGTTAGCAATCAGCCCCAGAATTTT. The full variable domain, rest sourced from reference TRBV2 and TRBJ1-5, is EPEVTQTPSHQVTQMGQEVILRCVPISNHLYFYWYRQILGQKVEFLVSFYNNEISEKSEIFDDQFSVERPDGSNFTLKIRSTKLEDSAMYFCASSHRVSNQPQNFGDGTRLSIL.

The chain is built from TRBV5-4 and TRBJ2-1; D perhaps matches TRBD1 (5 bases). The CDR3 covers 16 residues. V was clipped by 4 bases and J by 1 base, with 15 bases between them. CDR1 is SGHNT, CDR2 YYREEE, per germline (reference sequence). The CDR3 reads CASSVDILASYNEQFF. The DNA of the CDR3 is TGTGCCAGCAGCGTGGACATCTTGGCGTCCTACAATGAGCAGTTCTTC.

The chain carries TRBV20-1 and TRBJ2-1; TRBD1 is a possible D gene (6 bases). Germline CDR1 and CDR2: DFQATT and SNEGSKA (reference sequence). The V and J ends lost 1 base and 6 bases respectively, with 16 bases between them. The CDR3 loop spans 15 amino acids. CDR3 bases: TGCAGTGCTAGAGCGCAGAGGGGGTTACTCAATGAGCAGTTCTTC. As protein: CSARAQRGLLNEQFF.

J is TRBJ2-2 and V is TRBV7-2, with no clear D. Between the trimmed V and J ends, which lost 7 bases and 4 bases, there was a span of 16 bases. This CDR3 comprises 15 residues. Germline V gives CDR1 SGHTA, CDR2 FQGNSA. CDR3 bases: TGTGCCAGCAACCCCCGGACGGTTGGCACCGGGGAGCTGTTTTTT. Translation: CASNPRTVGTGELFF.